These 23 T cell receptor beta chains came from one sample sequenced in a study of lung T cells in sarcoidosis with Löfgren's syndrome. A single record per CDR3 protein comes from TCRdb applying MiXCR to the reads. The data contain 60,000 to 65,000 distinct CDR3 sequences, 21% of them singletons. Sequenced material: CD4+ T cells from PBMCs. The source of these receptors is a human donor with sarcoidosis (Löfgren's syndrome or another form), or a control subject (not recorded which).

This clonotype was picked up many times. The gene calls are TRBV27 and TRBJ2-7; no definite D call. Trimming pared 3 bases from V and 4 bases from J, leaving 22 bases between. The germline V gene has CDR1 MNHEY and CDR2 SMNVEV (reference sequence). The CDR3 contains 17 residues. The CDR3, as DNA: TGTGCCAGCAGTTTTCAGGCTATAGCTACCCGTGGGTACGAGCAGTACTTC. Translation gives CASSFQAIATRGYEQYF.

Details on this clonotype: A clone one base away is much larger, so this may be a read error. The chain joins TRBV20-1 to TRBJ1-5, with 7 bases aligning to TRBD1. The germline V gene encodes CDR1 DFQATT and CDR2 SNEGSKA (reference sequence). The CDR3 has 15 amino acids. The DNA for the CDR3 is TGCGGTGCTAGAGAGGGGGCCGTTGGCAATCAGCCCCAGCATTTT. It yields the protein CGAREGAVGNQPQHF.

The rearrangement uses TRBV4-3 and TRBJ1-2, with TRBD1 identical over 9 bases. This CDR3 spans 16 amino acids. Germline-derived CDR1 and CDR2 are LGHNA and YSLEER. V lost 0 bases to trimming and J lost 5 bases; unmatched junction nucleotides: 7. The CDR3 loop is CASSQDWTGDSYGYTF. CDR3 nucleotide sequence: TGCGCCAGCAGCCAAGATTGGACAGGGGATTCGTATGGCTACACCTTC.

In this sample, this clonotype turned up a few times. The J gene is TRBJ2-3, the V gene TRBV19; 7 nucleotides align to TRBD1. CDR1 and CDR2 from the germline V gene are LNHDA and SQIVND (reference sequence). The V and J ends lost 4 bases and 2 bases, in that order; junction bases with no gene match: 9. This CDR3 region has 16 residues. For the CDR3, the DNA is TGTGCCAGTAGTACGCCCCGGGACAGACTCACAGATACGCAGTATTTT. It is translated as CASSTPRDRLTDTQYF.

This clonotype was counted a few times. The J gene is TRBJ1-2, the V gene TRBV29-1; TRBD1 agrees at 9 bases. The J segment lost 7 bases and the V segment lost 6 bases, leaving 9 bases of the junction unmatched. Germline V gives CDR1 SQVTM, CDR2 ANQGSEA. The CDR3 length is 13 residues. The CDR3 nucleotides read TGCAGCGTCACCCGGGACAGGGCCGGTGGCTACACCTTC. It translates to CSVTRDRAGGYTF.

This chain uses TRBV7-6 with TRBJ2-7; the match to TRBD1 covers 10 bases. CDR1 is SGHVS and CDR2 is FNYEAQ in the germline V gene. Losses at the gene ends were 6 bases for V and 7 bases for J; bases not matched to a gene: 9. The CDR3 is made up of 14 amino acids. Here the CDR3 reads CASRLGQGVGEQYV. Written as DNA, the CDR3 is TGTGCCAGCAGACTAGGACAGGGGGTCGGAGAGCAGTACGTC.

On this clonotype: A much larger clonotype is one base distant, so this may be a read error. The chain joins TRBV6-5 to TRBJ2-7; D unresolved. CDR1 MNHEY and CDR2 SVGAGI come from the germline V gene. The CDR3 consists of 11 residues. This CDR3 reads CASSHSGWEYF. DNA of the CDR3: TGTGCCAGCAGTCACTCCGGGTGGGAGTACTTC.

This clonotype was counted ten times or more. The chain recombines TRBV6-1 with TRBJ1-3; 10 bases are a match to TRBD1. CDR1 is MNHNS, CDR2 SASEGT, per germline. The CDR3 consists of 16 residues. J lost 1 base, V lost 7 bases, and 7 bases had no gene match. In DNA form, the CDR3 reads TGTGCCAGCACCAGACAGGGGGCAGTGTCTGGAAACACCATATATTTT. Encoded protein: CASTRQGAVSGNTIYF.

This clonotype was seen ten or more times. V usage is TRBV7-2 and J usage is TRBJ2-1; a possible D gene is TRBD1 (6 bases). This CDR3 has 15 amino acids. CDR1 and CDR2 (germline): SGHTA, FQGNSA. V lost 1 base, J lost 6 bases, and 13 bases lay in between. The CDR3 DNA reads TGTGCCAGCAGCTTAGGGATCGTAGGGGGCAATGAGCAGTTCTTC. This translates into CASSLGIVGGNEQFF.

As concerns this clonotype: Since a much larger clone is just one base distant, this may be a read error. The chain is built from TRBV6-6 and TRBJ2-1; no clear D. V was shortened by 5 bases and J by 7 bases, with 12 bases between the two germline ends. The CDR3 has 13 amino acids. Germline lookup yields CDR1 MNHNY and CDR2 SVGAGI (reference sequence). The CDR3 is CASSRIEHNEQFF. In nucleotides, the CDR3 is TGTGCCAGCAGTAGGATAGAGCATAATGAGCAGTTCTTC.

In the case of this clonotype: A much larger clonotype is one base distant, so this may be a read error. The V call is TRBV20-1, the J call TRBJ2-4, with D tentatively TRBD2 (6 bases). Germline-derived CDR1 and CDR2 are DFQATT and SNEGSKA (reference sequence). Between the trimmed V and J ends, which lost 5 bases and 7 bases, there was a span of 18 bases. The CDR3 is 14 amino acids. CDR3 DNA sequence: TGCAGTGCTCTGTTCGGGCGGGACTGGAACATTCAGTACTTC. Its translation: CSALFGRDWNIQYF.

This clonotype was seen only a few times. The gene calls are TRBV11-2 and TRBJ2-3, with D perhaps matching TRBD2 (6 bases). The CDR3 spans 14 residues. Germline CDR1 and CDR2: SGHAT and FQNNGV. Trimming removed 10 bases from V and 6 bases from J, with 20 bases in between. As DNA, the CDR3 is TGTGCCACCGCGCGGCGGGGTGACGGCGATACGCAGTATTTT. Protein product: CATARRGDGDTQYF.

The chain recombines TRBV28 with TRBJ1-6; D call uncertain. CDR3 length: 16 residues. V lost 2 bases, J lost 7 bases, and 15 bases lay in between. CDR1 is MDHEN, CDR2 SYDVKM, per germline. DNA of the CDR3: TGTGCCAGCAGTTTAAGGATCTCCCTATGGAATTCACCCCTCCACTTT. Translating it yields CASSLRISLWNSPLHF.

This clonotype showed up many times. V and J are TRBV2 and TRBJ1-5; the D is unclear. V was shortened by 5 bases and J by 2 bases, with 13 bases between the two germline ends. CDR1 SNHLY and CDR2 FYNNEI come from the germline V gene. The CDR3 runs to 15 residues. This chain's CDR3 is CASSPSSVGNQPQHF. For the CDR3, the DNA is TGTGCCAGCAGTCCTTCCTCTGTGGGCAATCAGCCCCAGCATTTT. The variable domain in full, completed from reference TRBV2 and TRBJ1-5, reads EPEVTQTPSHQVTQMGQEVILRCVPISNHLYFYWYRQILGQKVEFLVSFYNNEISEKSEIFDDQFSVERPDGSNFTLKIRSTKLEDSAMYFCASSPSSVGNQPQHFGDGTRLSIL.

This clonotype was found many times. V and J are TRBV7-2 and TRBJ2-5; 10 nucleotides match TRBD2. The trim removed 2 bases at V and 5 bases at J, leaving 14 bases unmatched. CDR1 is SGHTA and CDR2 is FQGNSA in the germline V gene. This CDR3 is built from 18 residues. CDR3 DNA sequence: TGTGCCAGCAGCTTAATTCCAGCGGGAGGGCCGGGGCAGGAGACCCAGTACTTC. Its protein product is CASSLIPAGGPGQETQYF. Combining the CDR3 with reference TRBV7-2 and TRBJ2-5 gives the whole variable domain GAGVSQSPSNKVTEKGKDVELRCDPISGHTALYWYRQSLGQGLEFLIYFQGNSAPDKSGLPSDRFSAERTGGSVSTLTIQRTQQEDSAVYLCASSLIPAGGPGQETQYFGPGTRLLVL.

This clonotype has just a few counts. Given a much more abundant clone one base away, this may be a read error. This chain uses TRBV28 with TRBJ1-5; a possible D gene is TRBD1 (5 bases). CDR3 length equals 15 residues. Germline V gives CDR1 MDHEN, CDR2 SYDVKM. Trimming took 3 bases from V and 4 from J, leaving 13 bases between them. The CDR3 reads CASSLGGGLNQPQHF. The CDR3 DNA is TGTGCCAGCAGTTTGGGGGGAGGTCTTAATCAGCCCCAGCATTTT.

This clonotype has a count of ten or more. The V and J genes are TRBV27 and TRBJ1-2, with D possibly matching TRBD1 (6 bases). The V gene's germline CDR1 is MNHEY and CDR2 SMNVEV (reference sequence). This CDR3 region has 17 residues. Trimming took off 5 bases at V and 8 bases at J, with 27 bases between the two ends. DNA of the CDR3: TGTGCCAGCAGTCTAACGACAAGCCCCAGCGGAGGGGGAGGCTACACCTTC. Residues: CASSLTTSPSGGGGYTF.

This clonotype was seen once. V is TRBV20-1 and J is TRBJ2-5, with 10 bases lining up with TRBD2. V trimming: 2 bases; J trimming: 4 bases; junction bases outside the gene matches: 10. The germline gives CDR1 DFQATT, CDR2 SNEGSKA (reference sequence). The CDR3 has 16 amino acids. The CDR3 bases are TGCAGTGCTAGACCCCCTAGCGGGAGCCGACGAGAGACCCAGTACTTC. It yields the protein CSARPPSGSRRETQYF.

This clonotype was counted ten times or more. The chain recombines TRBV24-1 with TRBJ2-3; no firm D call. Trimming took off 2 bases at V and 0 bases at J, with 8 bases between the two ends. CDR3 size: 15 residues. CDR1 is KGHDR, CDR2 SFDVKD, per germline. The CDR3 region has the DNA TGTGCCACCAGTGATTCTAGAGCTAGCACAGATACGCAGTATTTT. This encodes CATSDSRASTDTQYF.

This clonotype was counted a few times. The chain combines TRBV7-2 with TRBJ2-5, with D unresolved. From germline, CDR1 is SGHTA and CDR2 FQGNSA. This CDR3 is 15 amino acids long. The V gene lost 1 base and the J gene lost 4 bases, with 13 bases spanning the gap. The CDR3 DNA is TGTGCCAGCAGCTTAGATAGTGGCAGTTCAGAGACCCAGTACTTC. Translated, it gives CASSLDSGSSETQYF.

This clonotype was counted at least ten times. This sequence joins TRBV20-1 and TRBJ2-2, with 8 bases fitting TRBD1. Unmatched junction bases numbered 8, after V lost 6 bases and J lost 2 bases. This CDR3 contains 15 residues. Germline V gene data show CDR1 as DFQATT and CDR2 as SNEGSKA (reference sequence). CDR3 coding DNA: TGCAGTGCCCGACATGACAGGGGAAACACCGGGGAGCTGTTTTTT. This encodes CSARHDRGNTGELFF.

This clonotype showed up just a few times. An end of the junction differs from the germline gene, which may be a read error. The chain links TRBV2 to TRBJ1-2, with D uncertain. The CDR3 loop spans 14 amino acids. Germline CDR1 is SNHLY and CDR2 is FYNNEI. The CDR3 sequence is CASKFSAANDGYTF. In nucleotides, the CDR3 is TGTGCCAGCAAATTTTCTGCCGCTAACGATGGCTACACCTTC.

As regards this clonotype: It may be a read error: a sequence one base away is much more abundant. This rearrangement joins TRBV28 to TRBJ1-5; weak D call: TRBD1 (5 bases). Germline CDR1 and CDR2: MDHEN and SYDVKM. This CDR3 is built from 13 residues. The germline V and J ends were trimmed by 6 bases and 7 bases, with 13 bases remaining between them. In DNA form, the CDR3 reads TGTGCCAGCAGCTTAGAGGGGAGGCAGCCCCAGCATTTT. Its protein is CASSLEGRQPQHF.